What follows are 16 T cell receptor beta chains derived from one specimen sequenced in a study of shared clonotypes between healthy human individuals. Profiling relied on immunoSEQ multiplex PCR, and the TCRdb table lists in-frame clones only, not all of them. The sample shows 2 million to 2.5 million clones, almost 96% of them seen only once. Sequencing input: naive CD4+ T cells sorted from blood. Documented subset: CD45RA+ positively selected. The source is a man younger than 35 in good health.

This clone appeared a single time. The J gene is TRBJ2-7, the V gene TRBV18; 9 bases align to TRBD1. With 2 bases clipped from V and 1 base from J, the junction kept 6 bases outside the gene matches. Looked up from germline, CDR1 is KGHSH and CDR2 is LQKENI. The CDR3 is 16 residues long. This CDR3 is CASSPKTGGRSYEQYF. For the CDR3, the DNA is TGTGCCAGCTCACCAAAGACAGGGGGGCGTTCCTACGAGCAGTACTTC.

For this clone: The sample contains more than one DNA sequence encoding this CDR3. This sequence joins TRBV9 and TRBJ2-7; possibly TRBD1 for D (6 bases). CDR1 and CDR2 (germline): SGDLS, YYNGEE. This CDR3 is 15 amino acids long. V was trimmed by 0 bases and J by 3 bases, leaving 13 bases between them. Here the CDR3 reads CASSVEQGVGYEQYF. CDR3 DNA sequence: TGTGCCAGCAGCGTAGAACAGGGTGTGGGCTACGAGCAGTACTTC.

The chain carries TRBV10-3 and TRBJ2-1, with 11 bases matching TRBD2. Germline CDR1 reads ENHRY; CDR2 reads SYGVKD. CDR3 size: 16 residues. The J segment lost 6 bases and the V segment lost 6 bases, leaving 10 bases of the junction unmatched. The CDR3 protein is CAISTFSGGAGNEQFF. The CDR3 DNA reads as TGTGCCATCAGCACTTTTAGCGGGGGGGCAGGCAATGAGCAGTTCTTC.

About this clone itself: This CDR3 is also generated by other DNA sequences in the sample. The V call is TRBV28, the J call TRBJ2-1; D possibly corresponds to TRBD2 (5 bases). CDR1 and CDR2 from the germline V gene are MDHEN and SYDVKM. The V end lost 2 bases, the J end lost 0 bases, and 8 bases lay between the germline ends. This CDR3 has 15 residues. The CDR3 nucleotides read TGTGCCAGCAGTTTACCTGGGAGCTCCTACAATGAGCAGTTCTTC. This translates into CASSLPGSSYNEQFF.

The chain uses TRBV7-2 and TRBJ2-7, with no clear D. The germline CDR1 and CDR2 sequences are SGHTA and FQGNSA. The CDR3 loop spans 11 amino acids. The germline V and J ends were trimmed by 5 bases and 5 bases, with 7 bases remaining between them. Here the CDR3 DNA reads TGTGCCAGCAGCCGTGGAAACGAGCAGTACTTC. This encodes CASSRGNEQYF.

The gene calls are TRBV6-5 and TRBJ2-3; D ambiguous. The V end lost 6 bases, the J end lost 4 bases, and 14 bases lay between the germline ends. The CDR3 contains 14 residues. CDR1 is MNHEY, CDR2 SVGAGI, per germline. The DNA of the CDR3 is TGTGCCAGCAGCTTAGGACGGTCCGCAGATACGCAGTATTTT. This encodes CASSLGRSADTQYF.

The CDR3 loop reads CAISAGSTDTQYF. The CDR3 DNA is TGTGCCATCAGTGCGGGGAGCACAGATACGCAGTATTTT. The V call is TRBV10-3, the J call TRBJ2-3, with TRBD2 as a possible D gene (5 bases). The germline CDR1 and CDR2 sequences are ENHRY and SYGVKD. The CDR3 has 13 residues. Trimming removed 4 bases at V and 0 bases at J, with 5 bases between.

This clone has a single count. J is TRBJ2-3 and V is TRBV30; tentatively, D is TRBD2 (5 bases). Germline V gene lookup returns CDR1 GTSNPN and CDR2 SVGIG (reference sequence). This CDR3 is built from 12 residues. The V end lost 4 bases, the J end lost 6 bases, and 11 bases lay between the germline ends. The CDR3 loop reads CAWTSGGDTQYF. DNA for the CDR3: TGTGCCTGGACCAGCGGTGGGGATACGCAGTATTTT.

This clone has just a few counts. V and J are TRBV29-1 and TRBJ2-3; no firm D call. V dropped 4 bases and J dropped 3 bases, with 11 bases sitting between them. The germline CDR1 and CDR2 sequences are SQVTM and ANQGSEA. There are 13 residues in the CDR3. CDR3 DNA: TGCAGCGTTGTACGAGAGATGACAGATACGCAGTATTTT. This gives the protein CSVVREMTDTQYF.

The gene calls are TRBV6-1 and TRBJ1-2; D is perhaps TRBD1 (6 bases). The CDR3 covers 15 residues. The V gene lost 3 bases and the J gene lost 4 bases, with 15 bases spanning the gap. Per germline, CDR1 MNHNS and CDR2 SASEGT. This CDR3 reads CASSDLGQPFYGYTF. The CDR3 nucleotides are TGTGCCAGCAGTGACCTAGGACAGCCGTTCTATGGCTACACCTTC.

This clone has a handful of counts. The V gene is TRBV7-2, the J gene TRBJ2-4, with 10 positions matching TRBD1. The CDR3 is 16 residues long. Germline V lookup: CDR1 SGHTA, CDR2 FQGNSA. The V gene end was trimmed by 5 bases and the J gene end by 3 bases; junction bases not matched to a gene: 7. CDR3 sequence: CASSRQGASGKNIQYF. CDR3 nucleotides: TGTGCCAGCAGCCGACAGGGGGCATCTGGCAAAAACATTCAGTACTTC.

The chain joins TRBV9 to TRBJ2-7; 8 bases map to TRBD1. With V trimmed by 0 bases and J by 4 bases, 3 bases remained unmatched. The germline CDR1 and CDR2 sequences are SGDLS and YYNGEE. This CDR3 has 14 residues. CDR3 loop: CASSVGDRNYEQYF. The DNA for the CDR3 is TGTGCCAGCAGCGTAGGGGACAGGAATTACGAGCAGTACTTC. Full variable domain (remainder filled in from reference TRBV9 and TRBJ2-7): DSGVTQTPKHLITATGQRVTLRCSPRSGDLSVYWYQQSLDQGLQFLIQYYNGEERAKGNILERFSAQQFPDLHSELNLSSLELGDSALYFCASSVGDRNYEQYFGPGTRLTVT.

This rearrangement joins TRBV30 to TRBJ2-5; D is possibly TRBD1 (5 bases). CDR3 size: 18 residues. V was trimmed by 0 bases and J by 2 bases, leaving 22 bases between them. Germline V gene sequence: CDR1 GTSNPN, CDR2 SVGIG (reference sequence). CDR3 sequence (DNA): TGTGCCTGGAGTGTAAGGGGCGTGGTGGCTGGCCGACAAGAGACCCAGTACTTC. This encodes CAWSVRGVVAGRQETQYF.

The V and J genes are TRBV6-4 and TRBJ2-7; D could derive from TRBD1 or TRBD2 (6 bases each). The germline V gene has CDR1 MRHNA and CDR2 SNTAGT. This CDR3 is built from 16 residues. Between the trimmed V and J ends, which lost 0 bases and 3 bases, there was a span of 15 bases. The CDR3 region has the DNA TGTGCCAGCAGTGACTCGAGAGGGGGGAACGGCTACGAGCAGTACTTC. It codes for CASSDSRGGNGYEQYF.

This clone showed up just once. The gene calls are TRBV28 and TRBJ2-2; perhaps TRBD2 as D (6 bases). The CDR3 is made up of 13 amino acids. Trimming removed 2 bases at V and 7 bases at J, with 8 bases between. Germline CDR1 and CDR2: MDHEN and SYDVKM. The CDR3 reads CASSLGEVGELFF. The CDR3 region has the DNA TGTGCCAGCAGTTTAGGGGAGGTCGGGGAGCTGTTTTTT.

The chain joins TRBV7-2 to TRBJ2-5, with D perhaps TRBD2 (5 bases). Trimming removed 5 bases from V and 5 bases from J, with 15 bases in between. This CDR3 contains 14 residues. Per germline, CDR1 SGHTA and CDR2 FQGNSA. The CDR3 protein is CASSINGMSETQYF. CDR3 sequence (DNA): TGTGCCAGCAGCATCAACGGGATGTCGGAGACCCAGTACTTC.